This TCR beta chain was observed in a study of CD4 and CD8 cells across lung adenocarcinoma regions. TCRdb used MiXCR to reprocess the PCR reads, holding one entry per CDR3 protein. The sample holds over 8,500 distinct CDR3 sequences, roughly 60% seen once. Donors had localized lung adenocarcinoma, a non-small cell lung cancer. The receptor was isolated from a male donor with lung adenocarcinoma. The CD4 and CD8 labels of this study may be unreliable. Sequenced input: CD8+ T cells from the margin of a lung tumor.

CDR3 residues: CASSFLHGKNIQYF. CDR3 DNA sequence: TGTGCCAGCAGTTTTCTGCATGGTAAAAACATTCAGTACTTC. The J gene is TRBJ2-4, the V gene TRBV27; D not resolved. Germline V gene sequence: CDR1 MNHEY, CDR2 SMNVEV (reference sequence). CDR3 length: 14 amino acids. V was trimmed by 3 bases and J by 4 bases, leaving 10 bases between them.